The 13 T cell receptor beta chains presented below share a single source sample, sequenced in a study of blood T cells in healthy people across ages (dated by TCRdb to 2015 to 2017). The method behind the library was 5' RACE. Sequencing was carried out with an Illumina HiSeq 2500. A second PCR of roughly 6 to 12 cycles was performed with a sample-barcoded 5' primer and a J-beta primer mix. TCRdb trimmed public reads at Q25 via fastp, called clones via MiXCR and kept in-frame beta chains. Each record represents a unique CDR3 protein, reported with the most common genes and DNA among its rows. The sample table lists 700,000 to 800,000 distinct CDR3 sequences, 40% to 45% of them with a count of one. In total, the top ten clones hold less than 25% of the sample. The sample taken for sequencing was blood. The source of these receptors is a woman in her sixties or seventies in good health.

In this sample, this clonotype turned up a few times. The chain has TRBV20-1 and TRBJ2-3, with a weak D call TRBD2 (5 bases). CDR3 size: 13 residues. Trimming cost V 2 bases and J 5 bases, with 11 bases left between them. Germline CDR1 reads DFQATT; CDR2 reads SNEGSKA (reference sequence). The CDR3 sequence is CSARIRELDTQYF. The CDR3 nucleotides read TGCAGTGCTAGAATCCGGGAACTAGATACGCAGTATTTT.

The chain uses TRBV27 and TRBJ2-3; D may be TRBD2 (6 bases). Trimming shortened V by 0 bases and J by 0 bases, and 22 bases separated the two germline ends. The CDR3 spans 20 residues. Germline values: CDR1 MNHEY, CDR2 SMNVEV (reference sequence). The CDR3 nucleotides read TGTGCCAGCAGTTTATCGTTCCTCCTTAGAACGGGACTTAGCACAGATACGCAGTATTTT. This gives the protein CASSLSFLLRTGLSTDTQYF.

This chain links TRBV2 with TRBJ2-7; D is unclear. The V end lost 2 bases, the J end lost 4 bases, and 6 bases lay between the germline ends. CDR3 size: 12 residues. In germline, CDR1 is SNHLY, CDR2 FYNNEI. Here the CDR3 reads CASSELIYEQYF. In DNA form, the CDR3 reads TGTGCCAGCAGTGAACTCATTTACGAGCAGTACTTC.

The chain has TRBV5-1 and TRBJ2-3; D perhaps matches TRBD1 (6 bases). CDR1 is SGHRS and CDR2 is YFSETQ in the germline V gene. Trimming cost V 4 bases and J 1 base, with 16 bases left between them. The CDR3 loop spans 16 amino acids. The CDR3 DNA sequence: TGCGCCAGCAGCAACCGACAGGAGGACGGCACAGATACGCAGTATTTT. This translates into CASSNRQEDGTDTQYF.

The CDR3 spells CASSLPRKYNEQFF. The CDR3 bases are TGTGCCAGCAGCTTACCCCGAAAATACAATGAGCAGTTCTTC. The chain couples TRBV7-8 to TRBJ2-1, with D uncertain. The V and J ends lost 2 bases and 4 bases respectively, with 9 bases between them. The CDR3 is 14 residues long. Germline V gives CDR1 SGHVS, CDR2 FQNEAQ.

Comment on this clonotype: The germline gene is not matched at one end of the junction; a read error may be the cause. The chain employs TRBV5-5 and TRBJ2-7; 8 bases line up with TRBD1. Per the germline V gene, CDR1 is SGHKS and CDR2 is YYEKEE (reference sequence). The CDR3 totals 14 residues. CDR3 protein: CASSSTGQVYEQCF. For the CDR3, the DNA is TGTGCCAGCAGCTCCACGGGACAGGTCTACGAGCAGTGCTTC.

The J gene is TRBJ1-2, the V gene TRBV6-2 or TRBV6-3, with 7 bases identical to TRBD1. The CDR3 length is 15 residues. Germline V lookup: CDR1 MNHEY, CDR2 SVGEGT. Unmatched junction bases numbered 7, after V lost 6 bases and J lost 0 bases. The CDR3 DNA is TGTGCCAGCAGCAAAGGGACAGATCCTAACTATGGCTACACCTTC. As protein: CASSKGTDPNYGYTF.

V and J are TRBV18 and TRBJ2-1, with 7 bases fitting TRBD2. The CDR3 covers 16 residues. The germline V gene encodes CDR1 KGHSH and CDR2 LQKENI. V shed 6 bases and J 5 bases; nucleotides not matched to a gene: 13. The CDR3 region is CASSLLPGLPNNEQFF. CDR3 coding DNA: TGTGCCAGCTCGCTCCTCCCGGGACTACCCAACAATGAGCAGTTCTTC.

A word on this clonotype: This clone may be a read error of a much larger clone one base away. The chain has TRBV20-1 and TRBJ1-2, with no clear D. Germline V gene sequence: CDR1 DFQATT, CDR2 SNEGSKA (reference sequence). The CDR3 spans 13 residues. CDR3 sequence reads: CSANDSPNYGFTF. The CDR3 DNA sequence: TGCAGTGCCAACGATAGCCCTAACTATGGCTTCACCTTC.

The chain has TRBV20-1 and TRBJ2-3, with TRBD2 matching 10 bases. Trimming removed 1 base from V and 4 bases from J; junction bases left unmatched: 8. The CDR3 spans 16 residues. Germline assignment: CDR1 DFQATT and CDR2 SNEGSKA (reference sequence). CDR3 sequence (DNA): TGCAGTGCTAGAGTTCGAGCGGGAGGGCCCCCAGATACGCAGTATTTT. This encodes CSARVRAGGPPDTQYF.

With regard to this clonotype: This may come from a read error, since a much larger clone is one base off. The rearrangement links TRBV12-3 or TRBV12-4 to TRBJ2-1; no reliable D call. The CDR3 extends over 12 amino acids. Trimming left V 5 bases short and J 13 bases short, with 15 bases between. CDR3 in amino acids: CASSRVEETQFF. In nucleotides, the CDR3 is TGTGCCAGCAGTCGGGTCGAAGAGACCCAGTTCTTC.

The chain has TRBV3-1 and TRBJ2-5; D is undetermined. The J call may not be correct, given that the DNA end is closer to TRBJ2-1. The germline gives CDR1 LGHDT, CDR2 YNNKEL (reference sequence). This CDR3 contains 16 residues. CDR3 DNA: TGTGCCAGCAGCCAAGACTCCTCAGAGTACCAAGAGACCCAGTTCTTC. Its translation is CASSQDSSEYQETQFF.

There are many counts of this clonotype. The gene calls are TRBV20-1 and TRBJ1-2; TRBD1 matches 12 bases. Germline CDR1 is DFQATT and CDR2 is SNEGSKA (reference sequence). The CDR3 covers 16 residues. The V segment lost 6 bases and the J segment 4 bases; nucleotides outside the gene matches: 12. This CDR3 is CSANRDRGQGGYGYTF. The CDR3 DNA is TGCAGTGCCAACCGGGACAGGGGGCAAGGTGGCTATGGCTACACCTTC.